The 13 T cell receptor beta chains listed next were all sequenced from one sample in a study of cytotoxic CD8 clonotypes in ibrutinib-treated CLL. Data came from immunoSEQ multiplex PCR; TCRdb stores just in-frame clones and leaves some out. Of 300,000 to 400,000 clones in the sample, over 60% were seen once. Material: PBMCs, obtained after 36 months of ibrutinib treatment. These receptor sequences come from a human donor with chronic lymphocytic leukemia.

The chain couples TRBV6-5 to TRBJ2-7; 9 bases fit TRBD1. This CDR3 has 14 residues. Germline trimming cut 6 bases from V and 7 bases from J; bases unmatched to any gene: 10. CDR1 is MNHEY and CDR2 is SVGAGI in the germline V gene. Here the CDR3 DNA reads TGTGCCAGCAGCGATCCGGTGGGGACAGGGGAGCAGTACTTC. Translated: CASSDPVGTGEQYF.

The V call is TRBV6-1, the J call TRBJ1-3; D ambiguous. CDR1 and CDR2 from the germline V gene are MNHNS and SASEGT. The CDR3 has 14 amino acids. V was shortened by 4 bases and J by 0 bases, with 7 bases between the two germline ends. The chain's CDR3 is CASSVIGSGNTIYF. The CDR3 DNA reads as TGTGCCAGCAGTGTTATAGGCTCTGGAAACACCATATATTTT.

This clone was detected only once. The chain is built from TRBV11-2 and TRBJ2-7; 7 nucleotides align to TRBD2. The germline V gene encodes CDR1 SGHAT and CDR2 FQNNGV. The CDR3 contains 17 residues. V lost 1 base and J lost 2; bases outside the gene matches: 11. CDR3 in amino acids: CASSLVGGKTAPYEQYF. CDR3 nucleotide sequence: TGTGCCAGCAGCTTAGTGGGGGGGAAGACGGCTCCCTACGAGCAGTACTTC.

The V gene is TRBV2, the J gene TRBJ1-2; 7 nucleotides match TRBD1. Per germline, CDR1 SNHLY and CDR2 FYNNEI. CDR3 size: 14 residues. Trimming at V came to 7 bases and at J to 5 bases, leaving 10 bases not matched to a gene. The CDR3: CASNGKGGQYGYTF. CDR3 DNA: TGTGCCAGCAACGGAAAGGGGGGACAGTATGGCTACACCTTC.

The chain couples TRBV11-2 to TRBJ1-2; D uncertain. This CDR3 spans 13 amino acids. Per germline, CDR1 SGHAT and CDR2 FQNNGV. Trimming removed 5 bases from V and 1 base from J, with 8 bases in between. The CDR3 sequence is CASSPTLNYGYTF. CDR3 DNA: TGTGCCAGCAGCCCGACACTTAACTATGGCTACACCTTC. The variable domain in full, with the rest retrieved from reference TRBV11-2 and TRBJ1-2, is EAGVAQSPRYKIIEKRQSVAFWCNPISGHATLYWYQQILGQGPKLLIQFQNNGVVDDSQLPKDRFSAERLKGVDSTLKIQPAKLEDSAVYLCASSPTLNYGYTFGSGTRLTVV.

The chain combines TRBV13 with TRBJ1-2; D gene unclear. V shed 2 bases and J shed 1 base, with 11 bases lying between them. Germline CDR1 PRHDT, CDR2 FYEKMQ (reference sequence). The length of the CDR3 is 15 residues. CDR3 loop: CASSLRPAINYGYTF. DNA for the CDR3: TGTGCCAGCAGCTTAAGGCCAGCTATTAACTATGGCTACACCTTC.

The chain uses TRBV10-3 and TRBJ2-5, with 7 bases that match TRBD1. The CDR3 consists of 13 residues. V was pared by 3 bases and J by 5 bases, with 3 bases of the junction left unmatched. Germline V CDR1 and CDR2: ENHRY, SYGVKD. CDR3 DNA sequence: TGTGCCATCAGTGATGACAGGGTGGAGACCCAGTACTTC. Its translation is CAISDDRVETQYF.

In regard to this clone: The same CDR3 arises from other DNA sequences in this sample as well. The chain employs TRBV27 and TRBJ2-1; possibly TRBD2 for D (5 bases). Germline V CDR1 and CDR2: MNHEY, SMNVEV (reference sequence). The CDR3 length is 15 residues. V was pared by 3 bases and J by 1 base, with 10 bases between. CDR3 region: CASSFSGSSYNEQFF. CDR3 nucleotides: TGTGCCAGCAGTTTTTCGGGAAGTTCCTACAATGAGCAGTTCTTC.

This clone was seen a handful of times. The CDR3 nucleotides are TGTGCCAGCAGCCCGCGTGTGGACACTGAAGCTTTCTTT. It specifies CASSPRVDTEAFF. The chain combines TRBV7-6 with TRBJ1-1; D is uncertain. V lost 5 bases and J 3 bases, leaving 10 bases between the germline ends. Per germline, CDR1 SGHVS and CDR2 FNYEAQ. The CDR3 is made up of 13 amino acids.

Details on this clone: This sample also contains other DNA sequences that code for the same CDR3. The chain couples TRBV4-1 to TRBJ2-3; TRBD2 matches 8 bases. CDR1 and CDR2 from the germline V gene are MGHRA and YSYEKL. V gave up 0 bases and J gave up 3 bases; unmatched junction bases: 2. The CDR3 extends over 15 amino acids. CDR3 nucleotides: TGCGCCAGCAGCCAAGACCCGGGAGGGACAGATACGCAGTATTTT. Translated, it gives CASSQDPGGTDTQYF.

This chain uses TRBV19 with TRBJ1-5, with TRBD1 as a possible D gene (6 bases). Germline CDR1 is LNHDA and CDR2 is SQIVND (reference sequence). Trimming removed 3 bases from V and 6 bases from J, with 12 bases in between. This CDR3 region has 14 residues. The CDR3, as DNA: TGTGCCAGTAGTATCAACAGGGTAAGTCAGCCCCAGCATTTT. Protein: CASSINRVSQPQHF.

The CDR3 loop reads CATHSRRGGPGELFF. As DNA, the CDR3 is TGTGCCACCCACAGCAGGCGGGGGGGCCCCGGGGAGCTGTTTTTT. The rearrangement uses TRBV6-6 and TRBJ2-2; TRBD2 agrees at 9 bases. V lost 10 bases to trimming and J lost 6 bases; unmatched junction nucleotides: 12. Germline lookup yields CDR1 MNHNY and CDR2 SVGAGI (reference sequence). The CDR3 is 15 residues long.

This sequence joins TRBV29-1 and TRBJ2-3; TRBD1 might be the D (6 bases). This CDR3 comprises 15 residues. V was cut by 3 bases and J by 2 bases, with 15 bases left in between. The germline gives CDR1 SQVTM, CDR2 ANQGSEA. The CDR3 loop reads CSVDPMDRNTDTQYF. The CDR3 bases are TGCAGCGTTGACCCCATGGACAGAAACACAGATACGCAGTATTTT.